Presented here are 26 T cell receptor beta chains from one specimen sequenced in a study of T cell repertoires in cytomegalovirus infection. One entry per CDR3 protein results from TCRdb running MiXCR on the reads. In the table there are 750,000 to 900,000 distinct CDR3 sequences, under 35% of which are singletons. These receptors have no identified antigens. Sequenced here: cultured CD8+ T cells from PBMCs, sampled from culture after CMV antigen stimulation. These receptors originate from a human donor in good health (CMV status not recorded). Some clones in this sample may be carry-over from other donors' samples.

The V gene is TRBV25-1, the J gene TRBJ2-5, with 9 bases that match TRBD2. Per germline, CDR1 MGHDK and CDR2 SYGVNS. The length of the CDR3 is 12 residues. Trimming at V came to 7 bases and at J to 3 bases, leaving 0 bases not matched to a gene. CDR3 sequence: CASIAGEETQYF. CDR3 sequence (DNA): TGTGCCAGCATAGCGGGGGAAGAGACCCAGTACTTC. Variable domain in full (rest from reference TRBV25-1 and TRBJ2-5): EADIYQTPRYLVIGTGKKITLECSQTMGHDKMYWYQQDPGMELHLIHYSYGVNSTEKGDLSSESTVSRIRTEHFPLTLESARPSHTSQYLCASIAGEETQYFGPGTRLLVL.

V and J are TRBV11-1 and TRBJ2-7; 7 nucleotides align to TRBD1. With V trimmed by 2 bases and J by 6 bases, 4 bases remained unmatched. Per the germline V gene, CDR1 is SGHAT and CDR2 is FQDESV (reference sequence). The CDR3 contains 13 residues. The DNA of the CDR3 is TGTGCCAGCAGCTTAATAGACAGGGCCGAGCAGTACTTC. Its translation: CASSLIDRAEQYF.

This chain links TRBV6-1 with TRBJ2-2; D might be TRBD1 or TRBD2, each matching 6 bases. This CDR3 is 14 amino acids long. Germline assignment: CDR1 MNHNS and CDR2 SASEGT. V dropped 5 bases and J dropped 7 bases, with 14 bases sitting between them. The CDR3 coding sequence is TGTGCCAGCAGTATTGTCCGGGGGCACGGGGAGCTGTTTTTT. It yields the protein CASSIVRGHGELFF.

The sample holds many counts of this clonotype. The CDR3 loop reads CASSFGLGSPLHF. DNA of the CDR3: TGTGCCAGCAGTTTCGGACTTGGTTCACCCCTCCACTTT. The rearrangement uses TRBV27 and TRBJ1-6, with D unclear. V lost 3 bases and J 9 bases, leaving 9 bases between the germline ends. From germline, CDR1 is MNHEY and CDR2 SMNVEV (reference sequence). The CDR3 sequence is 13 residues long.

A few counts support this clonotype. The CDR3 sequence is CATSGGQGTNEQFF. The CDR3 region has the DNA TGTGCCACCAGTGGAGGACAGGGGACCAATGAGCAGTTCTTC. The chain carries TRBV24-1 and TRBJ2-1; 9 bases line up with TRBD1. V lost 5 bases and J lost 6; bases outside the gene matches: 4. Germline V gene lookup returns CDR1 KGHDR and CDR2 SFDVKD. The CDR3 is 14 amino acids.

There are a few counts of this clonotype. As DNA, the CDR3 is TGTGCCACCAGCAGAGATCCGGGACTGGTGAACACTGAAGCTTTCTTT. This translates into CATSRDPGLVNTEAFF. The V call is TRBV15, the J call TRBJ1-1; perhaps TRBD1 as D (5 bases). The CDR3 covers 16 residues. Trimming pared 0 bases from V and 0 bases from J, leaving 11 bases between. CDR1 is LNHNV, CDR2 YYDKDF, per germline (reference sequence).

The chain recombines TRBV7-2 with TRBJ2-2, with unresolved D. The CDR3 length is 15 residues. Germline-derived CDR1 and CDR2 are SGHTA and FQGNSA. Trimming left V 3 bases short and J 4 bases short, with 12 bases between. DNA of the CDR3: TGTGCCAGCAGCTTCCATCCGGGCTTCACCGGGGAGCTGTTTTTT. It codes for CASSFHPGFTGELFF.

This clonotype was counted only a few times. CDR3 sequence reads: CASSRVLAFF. CDR3 coding DNA: TGTGCCAGCAGTCGGGTCTTAGCTTTCTTT. The V and J genes are TRBV12-3 or TRBV12-4 and TRBJ1-1, with no clear D. The CDR3 covers 10 residues. V was shortened by 5 bases and J by 10 bases, with 8 bases between the two germline ends.

This sequence joins TRBV7-6 and TRBJ2-2, with 7 nucleotides matching TRBD1. The CDR3 spans 15 residues. Germline CDR1 is SGHVS and CDR2 is FNYEAQ. J lost 0 bases, V lost 4 bases, and 2 bases had no gene match. The CDR3 region is CASSWGQSNTGELFF. The DNA of the CDR3 is TGTGCCAGCAGCTGGGGACAGTCGAACACCGGGGAGCTGTTTTTT.

This clonotype has more than one count but fewer than ten. The chain has TRBV19 and TRBJ1-2; 9 bases match TRBD1. Germline values: CDR1 LNHDA, CDR2 SQIVND (reference sequence). After removal of 5 bases from V and 4 bases from J, the junction contained 8 bases not matched to a gene. The CDR3 totals 15 residues. CDR3 loop: CASSFLQGAGYGYTF. For the CDR3, the DNA is TGTGCCAGTAGTTTCCTACAGGGGGCTGGCTATGGCTACACCTTC.

This clonotype was found a few times. The CDR3 DNA reads as TGTGCCAGCAGTTCGGACCATACCGGGGAGCTGTTTTTT. This codes for CASSSDHTGELFF. J is TRBJ2-2 and V is TRBV12-3 or TRBV12-4; D gene ambiguous. Trimming shortened V by 4 bases and J by 5 bases, and 8 bases separated the two germline ends. This CDR3 region has 13 residues.

The chain recombines TRBV6-6 with TRBJ2-7; 7 bases match TRBD2. The V gene's germline CDR1 is MNHNY and CDR2 SVGAGI (reference sequence). CDR3 length equals 15 residues. Trimming took 0 bases from V and 4 from J; bases not matched to a gene: 6. Here the CDR3 reads CASSYSGASGYEQYV. CDR3 DNA sequence: TGTGCCAGCAGTTACTCAGGGGCTAGCGGTTACGAGCAGTACGTC.

The chain employs TRBV19 and TRBJ1-5; TRBD1 matches at 7 bases. Looked up from germline, CDR1 is LNHDA and CDR2 is SQIVND (reference sequence). Trimming at V came to 5 bases and at J to 4 bases, leaving 11 bases not matched to a gene. This CDR3 is built from 16 residues. The CDR3 reads CASSLGTGEGNQPQHF. CDR3 coding DNA: TGTGCCAGTAGTCTGGGTACAGGGGAAGGAAATCAGCCCCAGCATTTT. The full variable domain, rest sourced from reference TRBV19 and TRBJ1-5, is DGGITQSPKYLFRKEGQNVTLSCEQNLNHDAMYWYRQDPGQGLRLIYYSQIVNDFQKGDIAEGYSVSREKKESFPLTVTSAQKNPTAFYLCASSLGTGEGNQPQHFGDGTRLSIL.

The table lists this clonotype with a few counts. The chain joins TRBV28 to TRBJ2-7, with 10 positions matching TRBD1. CDR3 length: 15 amino acids. J lost 6 bases, V lost 5 bases, and 10 bases had no gene match. From germline, CDR1 is MDHEN and CDR2 SYDVKM. Written as DNA, the CDR3 is TGTGCCAGCAGTCCGACCGGGACAGGGGAGGCCGAGCAGTACGTC. As protein: CASSPTGTGEAEQYV.

This clonotype was counted between two and nine times. The chain recombines TRBV9 with TRBJ2-1; possible D gene TRBD2, 7 bases. CDR1 is SGDLS and CDR2 is YYNGEE in the germline V gene. The CDR3 totals 15 residues. The V gene lost 0 bases and the J gene lost 8 bases, with 15 bases spanning the gap. The CDR3 here is CASSVGGGPLDEQFF. As DNA, the CDR3 is TGTGCCAGCAGCGTAGGGGGGGGGCCGCTCGATGAGCAGTTCTTC.

This clonotype showed up many times. This chain uses TRBV7-2 with TRBJ2-3; no reliable D call. The CDR3 spans 13 residues. The germline V gene has CDR1 SGHTA and CDR2 FQGNSA. Trimming left V 10 bases short and J 4 bases short, with 15 bases between. CDR3 region: CANSWMGADTQYF. The CDR3 nucleotides read TGTGCCAACTCCTGGATGGGCGCAGATACGCAGTATTTT. Based on the CDR3 plus reference TRBV7-2 and TRBJ2-3, the full variable domain is GAGVSQSPSNKVTEKGKDVELRCDPISGHTALYWYRQSLGQGLEFLIYFQGNSAPDKSGLPSDRFSAERTGGSVSTLTIQRTQQEDSAVYLCANSWMGADTQYFGPGTRLTVL.

V and J are TRBV19 and TRBJ1-1; D is ambiguous. The germline V gene encodes CDR1 LNHDA and CDR2 SQIVND (reference sequence). This CDR3 comprises 14 residues. V was shortened by 3 bases and J by 4 bases, with 12 bases between the two germline ends. CDR3 in amino acids: CASSMGIIGTEAFF. CDR3 bases: TGTGCCAGTAGTATGGGGATCATCGGCACTGAAGCTTTCTTT.

The V and J genes are TRBV15 and TRBJ2-5; D perhaps matches TRBD1 (6 bases). From germline, CDR1 is LNHNV and CDR2 YYDKDF (reference sequence). The V gene lost 3 bases and the J gene lost 0 bases, with 11 bases spanning the gap. The CDR3 runs to 15 residues. Here the CDR3 DNA reads TGTGCCACCAGCAGGTTGACAGGAGACCAAGAGACCCAGTACTTC. This encodes CATSRLTGDQETQYF.

This clonotype was counted only a few times. The chain couples TRBV19 to TRBJ1-1; no clear D gene. CDR1 and CDR2 (germline): LNHDA, SQIVND (reference sequence). V lost 2 bases and J 5 bases, leaving 24 bases between the germline ends. The CDR3 has 18 amino acids. The CDR3 reads CASSITAPQAGVGTEAFF. CDR3 DNA: TGTGCCAGTAGTATAACGGCTCCTCAGGCCGGGGTCGGGACTGAAGCTTTCTTT. The variable domain in full, completed from reference TRBV19 and TRBJ1-1, reads DGGITQSPKYLFRKEGQNVTLSCEQNLNHDAMYWYRQDPGQGLRLIYYSQIVNDFQKGDIAEGYSVSREKKESFPLTVTSAQKNPTAFYLCASSITAPQAGVGTEAFFGQGTRLTVV.

This clonotype is medium-sized by share. The V gene is TRBV19, the J gene TRBJ2-7; 8 bases map to TRBD1. The CDR3 runs 12 residues. With 6 bases clipped from V and 5 bases from J, the junction kept 3 bases outside the gene matches. Germline CDR1 is LNHDA and CDR2 is SQIVND (reference sequence). The CDR3 region is CASSRTGHEQYV. CDR3 nucleotides: TGTGCCAGTAGCCGGACAGGGCACGAGCAGTACGTC.

The chain couples TRBV5-4 to TRBJ1-2; the D is unclear. The length of the CDR3 is 14 residues. V was pared by 6 bases and J by 3 bases, with 15 bases between. CDR1 and CDR2 (germline): SGHNT, YYREEE (reference sequence). CDR3 region: CASTEMAGDYGYTF. In DNA, the CDR3 is TGTGCCAGCACCGAGATGGCAGGCGACTATGGCTACACCTTC.

J is TRBJ2-1 and V is TRBV4-1, with D possibly matching TRBD2 (5 bases). Germline assignment: CDR1 MGHRA and CDR2 YSYEKL. CDR3 size: 17 residues. Trimming removed 1 base from V and 7 bases from J, with 20 bases in between. CDR3 residues: CASSQGVRVGFTNEQFF. The CDR3 region has the DNA TGCGCCAGCAGCCAAGGGGTGAGGGTCGGGTTCACGAATGAGCAGTTCTTC.

This clonotype was recorded a few times. This rearrangement joins TRBV12-3 or TRBV12-4 to TRBJ1-1; D remains ambiguous. The CDR3 has 15 residues. V gave up 3 bases and J gave up 1 base, with 12 bases separating them. As DNA, the CDR3 is TGTGCCAGCAGTTTTCTTGTAGGATCGAACACTGAAGCTTTCTTT. It codes for CASSFLVGSNTEAFF.

Of note for this clonotype: This clone may be a read error of a much larger clone one base away. The chain carries TRBV6-8 and TRBJ1-1; D uncertain. Trimming stripped 0 bases from V and 4 bases from J, with 18 bases between. The CDR3 covers 17 residues. The V gene's germline CDR1 is MNHGY and CDR2 SAAAGT. The CDR3 loop is CASSYSRETIIGTEAFF. CDR3 in DNA: TGTGCCAGCAGTTACTCGAGGGAAACAATCATAGGCACTGAAGCTTTCTTT.

V and J are TRBV29-1 and TRBJ2-1; D is tentatively TRBD1 or TRBD2 (5 bases each). CDR1 and CDR2 from the germline V gene are SQVTM and ANQGSEA. Trimming cost V 3 bases and J 2 bases, with 11 bases left between them. The CDR3 is made up of 14 amino acids. Here the CDR3 DNA reads TGCAGCGTTGAGGGGGTAGGGGCCTACAATGAGCAGTTCTTC. This gives the protein CSVEGVGAYNEQFF.

This chain links TRBV7-9 with TRBJ2-7; TRBD1 is a possible D gene (6 bases). Germline values: CDR1 SEHNR, CDR2 FQNEAQ (reference sequence). The CDR3 totals 14 residues. Trimming took 5 bases from V and 5 from J, leaving 16 bases between them. CDR3 bases: TGTGCCAGCAGCCCCGCAGGGGTTCCCCACGAGCAGTACTTC. It translates to CASSPAGVPHEQYF.